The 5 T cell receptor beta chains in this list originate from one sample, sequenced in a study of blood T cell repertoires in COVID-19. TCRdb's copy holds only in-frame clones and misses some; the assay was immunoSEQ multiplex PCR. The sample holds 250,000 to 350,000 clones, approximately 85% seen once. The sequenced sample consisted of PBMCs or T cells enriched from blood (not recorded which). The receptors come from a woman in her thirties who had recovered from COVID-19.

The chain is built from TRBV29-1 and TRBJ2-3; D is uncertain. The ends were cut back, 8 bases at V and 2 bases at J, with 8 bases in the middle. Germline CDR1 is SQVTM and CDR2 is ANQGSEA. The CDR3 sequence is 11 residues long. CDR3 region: CSTSYTDTQYF. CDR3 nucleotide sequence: TGCAGCACGTCCTACACAGATACGCAGTATTTT.

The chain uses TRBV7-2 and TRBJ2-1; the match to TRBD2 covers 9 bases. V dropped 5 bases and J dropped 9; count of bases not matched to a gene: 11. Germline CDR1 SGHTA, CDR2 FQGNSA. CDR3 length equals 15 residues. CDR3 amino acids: CASSQGVAGVVEQFF. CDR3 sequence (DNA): TGTGCCAGCAGCCAGGGGGTAGCGGGAGTGGTTGAGCAGTTCTTC.

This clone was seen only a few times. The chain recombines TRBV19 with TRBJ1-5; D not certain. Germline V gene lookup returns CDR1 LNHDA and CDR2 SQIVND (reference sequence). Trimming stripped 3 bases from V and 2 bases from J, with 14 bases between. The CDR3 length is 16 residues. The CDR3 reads CASSIVSSEGNQPQHF. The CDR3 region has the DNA TGTGCCAGTAGTATCGTATCGTCGGAGGGCAATCAGCCCCAGCATTTT.

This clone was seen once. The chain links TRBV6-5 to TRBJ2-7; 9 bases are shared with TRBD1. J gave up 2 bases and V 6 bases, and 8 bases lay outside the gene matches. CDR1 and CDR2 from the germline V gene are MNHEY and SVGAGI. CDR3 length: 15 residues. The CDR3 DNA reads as TGTGCCAGCAGAGCGCGACAGGGGGGGGCCTACGAGCAGTACTTC. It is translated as CASRARQGGAYEQYF.

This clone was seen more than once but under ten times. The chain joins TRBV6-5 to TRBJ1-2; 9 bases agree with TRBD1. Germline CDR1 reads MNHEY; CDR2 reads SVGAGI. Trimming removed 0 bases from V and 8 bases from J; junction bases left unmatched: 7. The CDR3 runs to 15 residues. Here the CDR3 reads CASSYSGQGIKGYTF. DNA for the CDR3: TGTGCCAGCAGTTACTCGGGACAGGGCATAAAAGGCTACACCTTC.